Each of the 10 T cell receptor beta chains below was sequenced from the same sample in a study of T cell repertoires in cytomegalovirus infection (dated by TCRdb to between 2018 and 2021). These reads were obtained on an Illumina HiSeq 1500. TCRdb ran its own pipeline on the public reads, namely fastp trimming at Q25 and MiXCR clone calling, and kept in-frame beta chains. Rows with a matching CDR3 protein are joined into one entry that keeps the most common DNA and genes. The sample table records 85,000 to 130,000 distinct CDR3 sequences; roughly a quarter of these occur just once. Of the sample, about two fifths falls within the top ten clones. Sample: CD8+ T cells from PBMCs. All receptors derive from a human donor in good health (CMV status not recorded). Some clones in this sample may be carry-over from other donors' samples.

This clonotype showed up many times. The gene calls are TRBV6-2 or TRBV6-3 and TRBJ1-5, with D uncertain. From germline, CDR1 is MNHEY and CDR2 SVGEGT. The CDR3 extends over 15 amino acids. V lost 0 bases and J 1 base, leaving 7 bases between the germline ends. This CDR3 reads CASSYSVGSNQPQHF. The CDR3 DNA sequence: TGTGCCAGCAGTTACTCGGTGGGGAGCAATCAGCCCCAGCATTTT.

This chain connects TRBV5-4 to TRBJ2-2, with 8 bases fitting TRBD1. The V and J ends lost 5 bases and 5 bases, in that order; junction bases with no gene match: 8. The germline gives CDR1 SGHNT, CDR2 YYREEE (reference sequence). The CDR3 runs to 15 residues. DNA of the CDR3: TGTGCCAGCAGTTCCCCTTGGACAGGGACCGGGGAGCTGTTTTTT. This sequence encodes CASSSPWTGTGELFF.

This chain joins TRBV27 and TRBJ2-3, with D possibly matching TRBD2 (6 bases). Germline CDR1 is MNHEY and CDR2 is SMNVEV (reference sequence). Trimming cost V 6 bases and J 0 bases, with 19 bases left between them. There are 17 residues in the CDR3. The DNA of the CDR3 is TGTGCCAGCAGCCAAACGGCGGGATCCCCTAGCACAGATACGCAGTATTTT. Translation gives CASSQTAGSPSTDTQYF.

As to this clonotype: Relative to the germline gene, one junction end is altered; a read error may explain this. This CDR3 reads CSASKGSSCNEQFF. CDR3 coding DNA: TGCAGTGCTAGTAAGGGGTCATCCTGCAATGAGCAGTTCTTC. V usage is TRBV20-1 and J usage is TRBJ2-1; D possibly corresponds to TRBD1 (5 bases). Germline V gives CDR1 DFQATT, CDR2 SNEGSKA (reference sequence). The CDR3 loop spans 14 amino acids.

The J gene is TRBJ2-7, the V gene TRBV4-3; D is unresolved. CDR1 is LGHNA, CDR2 YSLEER, per germline. This CDR3 is 13 amino acids long. The V end lost 8 bases, the J end lost 2 bases, and 13 bases lay between the germline ends. CDR3 sequence (DNA): TGCGCCAGCTCCGATGGGCGAACCTACGAGCAGTACTTC. Translated, it gives CASSDGRTYEQYF.

The chain has TRBV6-5 and TRBJ1-2, with a weak D call TRBD1 (5 bases). Trimming shortened V by 6 bases and J by 7 bases, and 15 bases separated the two germline ends. The germline CDR1 and CDR2 sequences are MNHEY and SVGAGI. This CDR3 is 13 amino acids long. This CDR3 reads CASSDSRVRGYTF. The CDR3 DNA reads TGTGCCAGCAGCGATTCCAGGGTTCGTGGCTACACCTTC.

V usage is TRBV20-1 and J usage is TRBJ2-1; D unresolved. Germline CDR1 reads DFQATT; CDR2 reads SNEGSKA (reference sequence). V lost 5 bases and J lost 0, with 8 bases in between. The CDR3 sequence is 13 residues long. The CDR3 DNA is TGCAGTGCTTGGCGTACCTCCTACAATGAGCAGTTCTTC. It specifies CSAWRTSYNEQFF.

J is TRBJ2-6 and V is TRBV5-8; D may be TRBD2 (5 bases). The length of the CDR3 is 15 residues. The germline V gene has CDR1 SGHTS and CDR2 YDEGEE. The V and J ends lost 4 bases and 4 bases respectively, with 12 bases between them. CDR3 loop: CASSQTRAGANVLTF. The CDR3 DNA reads as TGTGCCAGCAGCCAAACTAGGGCCGGGGCCAACGTCCTGACTTTC.

This clonotype was seen a few times. This rearrangement joins TRBV7-3 to TRBJ2-3; D uncertain. Germline-derived CDR1 and CDR2 are SGHTA and FQGTGA. The CDR3 spans 13 residues. The V end lost 1 base, the J end lost 1 base, and 3 bases lay between the germline ends. The CDR3 DNA is TGTGCCAGCAGCTTAATCGGCACAGATACGCAGTATTTT. Translation gives CASSLIGTDTQYF. Looking up the rest from reference TRBV7-3 and TRBJ2-3 gives the full variable domain: GAGVSQTPSNKVTEKGKYVELRCDPISGHTALYWYRQSLGQGPEFLIYFQGTGAADDSGLPNDRFFAVRPEGSVSTLKIQRTERGDSAVYLCASSLIGTDTQYFGPGTRLTVL.

This clonotype came up many times. The CDR3 nucleotides are TGTGCCAGCAGGGACCCGGGACAGGGGGAGGTTGGTACGCAGTATTTT. Translated, it gives CASRDPGQGEVGTQYF. The chain recombines TRBV5-4 with TRBJ2-3; 11 bases map to TRBD1. CDR1 and CDR2 (germline): SGHNT, YYREEE (reference sequence). The CDR3 is 16 amino acids. V trimming: 5 bases; J trimming: 8 bases; junction bases outside the gene matches: 13. The entire variable domain, with the rest obtained from reference TRBV5-4 and TRBJ2-3, is as follows: ETGVTQSPTHLIKTRGQQVTLRCSSQSGHNTVSWYQQALGQGPQFIFQYYREEENGRGNFPPRFSGLQFPNYSSELNVNALELDDSALYLCASRDPGQGEVGTQYFGPGTRLTVL.